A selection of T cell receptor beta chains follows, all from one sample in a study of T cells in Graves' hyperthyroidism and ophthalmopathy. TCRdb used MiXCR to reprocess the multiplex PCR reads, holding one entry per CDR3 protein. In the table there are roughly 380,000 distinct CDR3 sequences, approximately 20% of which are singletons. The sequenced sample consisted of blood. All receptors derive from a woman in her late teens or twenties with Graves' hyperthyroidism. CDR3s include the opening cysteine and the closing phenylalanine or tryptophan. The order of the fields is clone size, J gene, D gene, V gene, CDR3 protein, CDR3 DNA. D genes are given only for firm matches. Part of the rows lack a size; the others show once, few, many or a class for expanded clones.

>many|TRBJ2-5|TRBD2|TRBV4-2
CASSQRISGALQETQYF
TGTGCCAGCAGCCAGCGGATTAGCGGGGCCCTACAAGAGACCCAGTACTTC
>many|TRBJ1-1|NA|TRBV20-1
CSAKSSGAHTEAFF
TGCAGTGCTAAATCGTCGGGGGCCCACACTGAAGCTTTCTTT
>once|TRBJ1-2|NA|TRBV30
CAWREGLGYTF
TGTGCCTGGAGGGAGGGGTTAGGCTACACCTTC
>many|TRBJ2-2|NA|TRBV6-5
CASSYSSWSGELFF
TGTGCCAGCAGTTACTCGAGCTGGTCCGGGGAGCTGTTTTTT
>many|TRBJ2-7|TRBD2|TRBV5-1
CASSWTASRGAGEQYF
TGCGCCAGCAGCTGGACTGCTTCGCGGGGGGCGGGGGAGCAGTACTTC
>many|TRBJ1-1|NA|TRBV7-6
CASSPEGDSDTEAFF
TGTGCCAGCAGCCCCGAGGGCGATTCAGACACTGAAGCTTTCTTT
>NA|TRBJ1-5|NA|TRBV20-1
CSAKASGSSNQPQHF
TGCAGTGCTAAGGCCTCCGGTTCTAGCAATCAGCCCCAGCATTTT
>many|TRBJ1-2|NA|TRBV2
CASGTETNYGYTF
TGTGCCAGCGGGACGGAAACTAACTATGGCTACACCTTC
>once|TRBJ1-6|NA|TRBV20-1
CSASRRYSPLHF
TGCAGTGCTAGTAGACGGTATTCACCCCTCCACTTT
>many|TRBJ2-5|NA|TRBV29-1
CSVAPGETQYF
TGCAGCGTTGCCCCGGGAGAGACCCAGTACTTC
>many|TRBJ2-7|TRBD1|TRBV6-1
CASSDQGAYEQYF
TGTGCCAGCAGTGATCAGGGGGCCTACGAGCAGTACTTC
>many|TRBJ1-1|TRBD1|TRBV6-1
CASSEFGGTGPNTEAFF
TGTGCCAGCAGTGAATTCGGGGGGACAGGTCCGAACACTGAAGCTTTCTTT
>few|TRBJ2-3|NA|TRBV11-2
CASTLEALTDTQYF
TGTGCCAGCACCTTAGAAGCTCTCACAGATACGCAGTATTTT
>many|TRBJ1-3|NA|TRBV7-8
CASSPHIGNTIYF
TGTGCCAGCAGCCCCCATATTGGAAACACCATATATTTT
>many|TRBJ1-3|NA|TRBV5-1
CASMTGSSGNTIYF
TGCGCCAGCATGACGGGAAGCTCTGGAAACACCATATATTTT
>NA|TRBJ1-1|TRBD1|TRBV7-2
CASSFSDRLNTEAFF
TGTGCCAGCAGCTTCTCGGACAGGCTGAACACTGAAGCTTTCTTT
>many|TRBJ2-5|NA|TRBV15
CATSRGLPGPQETQYF
TGTGCCACCAGCAGAGGACTGCCCGGGCCACAAGAGACCCAGTACTTC
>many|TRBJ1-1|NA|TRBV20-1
CSARDGPGGAEAFF
TGCAGTGCTAGAGATGGCCCGGGAGGGGCTGAAGCTTTCTTT
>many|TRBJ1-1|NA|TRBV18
CASSRNVAFF
TGTGCCAGCTCACGAAATGTAGCTTTCTTT
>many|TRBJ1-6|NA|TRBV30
CAWSVRLGSPLHF
TGTGCCTGGAGTGTACGGTTGGGTTCACCCCTCCACTTT
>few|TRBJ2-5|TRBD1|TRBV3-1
CASSRGDRGLETQYF
TGTGCCAGCAGCCGGGGGGACAGGGGGCTAGAGACCCAGTACTTC
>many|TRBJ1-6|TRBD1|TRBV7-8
CASSLRQGWVASPLHF
TGTGCCAGCAGCTTAAGACAGGGGTGGGTAGCGTCACCCCTCCACTTT
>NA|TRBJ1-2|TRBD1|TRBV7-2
CASSLGTGLDGYTF
TGTGCCAGCAGCTTGGGGACAGGTCTCGATGGCTACACCTTC
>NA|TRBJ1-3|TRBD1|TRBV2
CASTSDRDYGNTIYF
TGTGCCAGCACCTCGGACAGGGATTATGGAAACACCATATATTTT
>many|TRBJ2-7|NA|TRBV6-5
CASSYPTDYEQYF
TGTGCCAGCAGTTACCCCACTGACTACGAGCAGTACTTC
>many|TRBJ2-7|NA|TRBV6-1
CASSGSGVAYEQYF
TGTGCCAGCAGTGGATCCGGTGTGGCCTACGAGCAGTACTTC
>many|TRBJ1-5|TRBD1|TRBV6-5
CASSSPRGTGTKEHF
TGTGCCAGCAGTTCTCCTAGGGGGACAGGAACTAAGGAGCATTTT
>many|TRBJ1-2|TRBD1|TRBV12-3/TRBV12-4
CASSPPQGQGAYGYTF
TGTGCCAGCAGTCCACCCCAGGGACAGGGGGCCTATGGCTACACCTTC